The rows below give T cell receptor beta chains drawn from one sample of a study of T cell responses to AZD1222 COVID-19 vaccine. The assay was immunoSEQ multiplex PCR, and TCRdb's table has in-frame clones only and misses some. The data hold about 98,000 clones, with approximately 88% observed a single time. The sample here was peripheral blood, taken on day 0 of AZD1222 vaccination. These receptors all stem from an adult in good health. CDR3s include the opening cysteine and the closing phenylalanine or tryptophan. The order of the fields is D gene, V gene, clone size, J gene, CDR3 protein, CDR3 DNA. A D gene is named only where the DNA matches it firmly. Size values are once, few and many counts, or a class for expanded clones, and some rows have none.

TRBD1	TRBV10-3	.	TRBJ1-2	CASGGTGAHRNYGYTF	TGTGCCTCGGGTGGGACAGGGGCCCACCGCAACTATGGCTACACCTTC
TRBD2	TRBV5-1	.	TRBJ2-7	CASSNAGLAGVSFYEQYF	TGCGCCAGCAGCAACGCCGGACTAGCGGGAGTTTCATTCTACGAGCAGTACTTC
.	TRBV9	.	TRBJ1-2	CASSVAQNNGYTF	TGTGCCAGCAGCGTAGCCCAAAACAATGGCTACACCTTC
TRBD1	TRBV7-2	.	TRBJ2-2	CASRAGGTGNTGELFF	TGTGCCAGCAGGGCTGGAGGGACAGGGAACACCGGGGAGCTGTTTTTT
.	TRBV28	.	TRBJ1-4	CASSLNRDGKLFF	TGTGCCAGCAGTTTAAACAGGGATGGAAAACTGTTTTTT
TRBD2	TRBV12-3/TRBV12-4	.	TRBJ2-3	CASRGLHTDTQYF	TGTGCCAGCAGGGGACTACACACAGATACGCAGTATTTT
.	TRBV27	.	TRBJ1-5	CASSLGTGRKDQPQHF	TGTGCCAGCAGTTTAGGGACTGGACGGAAAGATCAGCCCCAGCATTTT
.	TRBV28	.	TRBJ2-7	CASRDSPLEQYF	TGTGCCAGCAGAGACTCCCCCCTAGAGCAGTACTTC
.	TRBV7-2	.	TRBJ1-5	CASSQNNPGSNQPQHF	TGTGCCAGCAGCCAAAACAACCCGGGAAGCAATCAGCCCCAGCATTTT
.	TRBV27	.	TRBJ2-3	CASRRNGGDTQYF	TGTGCCAGCAGACGTAACGGAGGAGATACGCAGTATTTT
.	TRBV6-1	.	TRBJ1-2	CASSETGTYGYTF	TGTGCCAGCAGTGAAACAGGGACCTATGGCTACACCTTC
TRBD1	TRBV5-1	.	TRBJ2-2	CASSLNPTGGRNTGELFF	TGCGCCAGCAGCTTGAATCCGACAGGGGGCAGGAACACCGGGGAGCTGTTTTTT
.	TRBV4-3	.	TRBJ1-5	CASSQDINQPQHF	TGCGCCAGCAGCCAAGACATAAATCAGCCCCAGCATTTT
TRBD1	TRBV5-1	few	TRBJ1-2	CASSYRQGASYGYTF	TGCGCCAGCAGCTACCGACAGGGGGCATCCTATGGCTACACCTTC
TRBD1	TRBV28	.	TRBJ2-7	CASSSVGQGVTYEQYF	TGTGCCAGCAGTTCGGTCGGACAGGGGGTTACCTACGAGCAGTACTTC
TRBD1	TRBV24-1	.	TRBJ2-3	CATSDPSGQLTDTQYF	TGTGCCACCAGTGATCCGTCGGGACAGCTCACAGATACGCAGTATTTT
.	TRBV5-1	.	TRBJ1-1	CASSAQGQTEAFF	TGCGCCAGCAGCGCCCAGGGTCAGACTGAAGCTTTCTTT
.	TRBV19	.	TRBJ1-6	CASSNRDYSPLHF	TGTGCCAGTAGTAACAGGGATTATTCACCCCTCCACTTT
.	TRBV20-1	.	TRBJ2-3	CSGRDKHTQYF	TGCAGTGGCCGGGACAAACATACGCAGTATTTT
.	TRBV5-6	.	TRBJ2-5	CASSSRQIRETQYF	TGTGCCAGCAGCTCCAGACAGATAAGGGAGACCCAGTACTTC
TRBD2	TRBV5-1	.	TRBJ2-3	CASSLGLAGNTDTQYF	TGCGCCAGCAGCTTGGGTCTAGCGGGGAACACAGATACGCAGTATTTT
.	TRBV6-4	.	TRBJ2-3	CASSDSVSTDTQYF	TGTGCCAGCAGTGACTCGGTTAGCACAGATACGCAGTATTTT
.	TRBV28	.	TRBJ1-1	CASSFPHRDTEAFF	TGTGCCAGCAGTTTCCCTCATCGTGACACTGAAGCTTTCTTT
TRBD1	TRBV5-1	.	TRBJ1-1	CASSRGTANTEAFF	TGCGCCAGCAGCAGGGGGACAGCGAACACTGAAGCTTTCTTT
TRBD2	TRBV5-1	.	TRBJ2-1	CASSLGDGGRVRANEQFF	TGCGCCAGCAGCTTGGGGGATGGCGGGAGGGTACGGGCCAATGAGCAGTTCTTC
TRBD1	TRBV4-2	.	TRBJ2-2	CASSQTGGTGELFF	TGTGCCAGCAGCCAAACAGGGGGAACCGGGGAGCTGTTTTTT
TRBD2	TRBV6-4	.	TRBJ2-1	CASRVAGLSNEQFF	TGTGCCAGCAGAGTAGCGGGACTATCCAATGAGCAGTTCTTC
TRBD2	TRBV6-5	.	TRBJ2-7	CASRGLAGGHEQYF	TGTGCCAGCAGGGGACTAGCGGGAGGCCACGAGCAGTACTTC
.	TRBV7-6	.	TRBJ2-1	CASSLSGGRSSYNEQFF	TGTGCCAGCAGCTTATCTGGCGGAAGGAGCTCCTACAATGAGCAGTTCTTC
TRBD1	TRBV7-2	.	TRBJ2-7	CASSPQGGPYEQYF	TGTGCCAGCAGCCCACAGGGGGGTCCCTACGAGCAGTACTTC
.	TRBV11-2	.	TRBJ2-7	CASSLSGGEFPPSYEQYF	TGTGCCAGCAGCTTAAGTGGCGGCGAGTTCCCCCCCTCCTACGAGCAGTACTTC
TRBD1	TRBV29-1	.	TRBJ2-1	CSVESYRGQNEQFF	TGCAGCGTTGAGTCGTACAGGGGGCAAAATGAGCAGTTCTTC
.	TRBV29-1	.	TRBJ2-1	CSIRAYNEQFF	TGCAGTATCCGGGCGTACAATGAGCAGTTCTTC
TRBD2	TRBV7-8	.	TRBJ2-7	CASSLVFSGRADEQYF	TGTGCCAGCAGCTTAGTCTTCAGCGGGAGGGCCGACGAGCAGTACTTC
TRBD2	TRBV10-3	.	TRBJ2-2	CAISVTSGTGTGELFF	TGTGCCATCAGTGTGACTAGCGGGACGGGCACCGGGGAGCTGTTTTTT
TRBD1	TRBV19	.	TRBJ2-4	CASSSGTGMGKNIQYF	TGTGCCAGTAGTTCGGGGACAGGGATGGGCAAAAACATTCAGTACTTC
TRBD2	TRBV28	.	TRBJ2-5	CASSFQLAGQETQYF	TGTGCCAGCAGTTTCCAACTAGCGGGACAAGAGACCCAGTACTTC
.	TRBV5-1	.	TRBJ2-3	CASSLGSVSPTGPHTDTQYF	TGCGCCAGCAGCTTGGGTTCCGTAAGCCCGACAGGACCGCACACAGATACGCAGTATTTT
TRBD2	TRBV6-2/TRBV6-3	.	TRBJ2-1	CASSRLAGSGNEQFF	TGTGCCAGCAGCCGACTAGCGGGATCGGGTAATGAGCAGTTCTTC
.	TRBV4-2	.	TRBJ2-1	CASSDTLDEQFF	TGTGCCAGCAGCGATACCCTGGATGAGCAGTTCTTC
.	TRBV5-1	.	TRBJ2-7	CASSLGGARTSDYEQYF	TGCGCCAGCAGCTTGGGGGGGGCCCGCACATCTGACTACGAGCAGTACTTC
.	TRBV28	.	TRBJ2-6	CASSFSGSGANVLTF	TGTGCCAGCAGTTTCTCGGGCTCTGGGGCCAACGTCCTGACTTTC